These 21 T cell receptor beta chains came from one sample sequenced in a study of PD-1 blockade in classical Hodgkin lymphoma (dated by TCRdb to 2018 to 2021). The intended sense of this specimen's time point label: cycle 2 day 1 (C2D1) of nivolumab. Every trial patient had relapsed following autologous stem cell transplantation, and prior brentuximab vedotin exposure was what differed among cohorts A, B and C. Libraries came from the immunoSEQ multiplex PCR assay. TCRdb limited this immuneACCESS table to in-frame rearrangements with V and J called. A share of clones is missing; checked studies link under half to unresolved V genes, and the rest is unexplained. For this sample the table gives over 11,000 clones, of which roughly 78% were detected only once. The ten largest account for about 26% of the sample. Sequenced here: peripheral blood mononuclear cells (PBMCs), sampled before the second cycle of nivolumab. Receptors were obtained from a human donor with classical Hodgkin lymphoma.

The V call is TRBV5-1, the J call TRBJ2-3; a weak D match, TRBD1 (6 bases). Trimming left V 4 bases short and J 0 bases short, with 24 bases between. Germline CDR1 and CDR2: SGHRS and YFSETQ. The CDR3 runs 19 residues. CDR3 coding DNA: TGCGCCAGCAGCCCGATTCCACCGGGACACCCATCTAGCACAGATACGCAGTATTTT. This translates into CASSPIPPGHPSSTDTQYF.

The J gene is TRBJ1-5, the V gene TRBV6-1; a weak D match, TRBD1 (6 bases). V lost 6 bases, J lost 7 bases, and 13 bases lay in between. From germline, CDR1 is MNHNS and CDR2 SASEGT. The CDR3 has 13 residues. CDR3: CASRITGWQPQHF. The CDR3 nucleotides are TGTGCCAGCAGGATAACAGGGTGGCAGCCCCAGCATTTT.

This clone was recorded a few times. The junction does not match germline at one end; this may be a read error. CDR3 DNA: TGCGCCAGCAGCCAAACCCTTGGTTGGACAGGTGCCTACGAGCAGTACTTC. Encoded protein: CASSQTLGWTGAYEQYF. The chain uses TRBV7-9 and TRBJ2-7, with 7 bases lining up with TRBD1. The germline CDR1 and CDR2 sequences are SEHNR and FQNEAQ (reference sequence). The length of the CDR3 is 17 residues.

This chain joins TRBV19 and TRBJ1-1, with a tentative D call TRBD1 (5 bases). The CDR3 has 18 residues. Germline CDR1 and CDR2: LNHDA and SQIVND (reference sequence). Trimming pared 6 bases from V and 1 base from J, leaving 24 bases between. The CDR3 region is CASSHIGASVRQNTEAFF. CDR3 coding DNA: TGTGCCAGTAGCCACATAGGGGCAAGCGTACGGCAGAACACTGAAGCTTTCTTT.

The gene calls are TRBV7-8 and TRBJ1-6, with D hard to call. V was pared by 5 bases and J by 6 bases, with 8 bases between. The CDR3 is made up of 13 amino acids. Germline V gene data show CDR1 as SGHVS and CDR2 as FQNEAQ. CDR3 in amino acids: CASSLRSNSPLHF. CDR3 bases: TGTGCCAGCAGCCTACGATCTAATTCACCCCTCCACTTT.

V and J are TRBV29-1 and TRBJ1-1; TRBD1 might be the D (6 bases). The V gene lost 4 bases and the J gene lost 3 bases, with 12 bases spanning the gap. Germline V gives CDR1 SQVTM, CDR2 ANQGSEA. The CDR3 length is 13 residues. The CDR3 sequence: CSVARGGYTEAFF. CDR3 coding DNA: TGCAGCGTTGCCAGGGGAGGGTACACTGAAGCTTTCTTT.

The chain employs TRBV25-1 and TRBJ1-1; D gene ambiguous. The germline V and J ends were trimmed by 4 bases and 2 bases, with 5 bases remaining between them. This CDR3 spans 12 amino acids. The germline gives CDR1 MGHDK, CDR2 SYGVNS. The CDR3 DNA reads TGTGCCAGCAGTGGGATTAACACTGAAGCTTTCTTT. It specifies CASSGINTEAFF. The variable domain in full, completed from reference TRBV25-1 and TRBJ1-1, reads EADIYQTPRYLVIGTGKKITLECSQTMGHDKMYWYQQDPGMELHLIHYSYGVNSTEKGDLSSESTVSRIRTEHFPLTLESARPSHTSQYLCASSGINTEAFFGQGTRLTVV.

The chain has TRBV7-2 and TRBJ1-3; 7 bases fit TRBD1. CDR1 and CDR2 from the germline V gene are SGHTA and FQGNSA. The CDR3 has 17 residues. Trimming removed 3 bases from V and 2 bases from J; junction bases left unmatched: 10. CDR3 protein: CASSFRGQGNAGNTIYF. The CDR3 DNA is TGTGCCAGCAGCTTTAGGGGGCAAGGGAACGCTGGAAACACCATATATTTT.

This chain joins TRBV10-3 and TRBJ2-3; D call uncertain. This CDR3 has 12 amino acids. The V end lost 2 bases, the J end lost 11 bases, and 11 bases lay between the germline ends. Per germline, CDR1 ENHRY and CDR2 SYGVKD. CDR3: CAISERQLGQYF. Here the CDR3 DNA reads TGTGCCATCAGTGAGAGACAACTCGGGCAGTATTTT.

This chain links TRBV18 with TRBJ1-1; possible D gene TRBD1, 6 bases. CDR3 length: 16 residues. In germline, CDR1 is KGHSH, CDR2 LQKENI. V was shortened by 2 bases and J by 2 bases, with 15 bases between the two germline ends. CDR3 sequence (DNA): TGTGCCAGCTCACCAGTAAGGGGGGGGTTAAACACTGAAGCTTTCTTT. Translation gives CASSPVRGGLNTEAFF.

J is TRBJ1-4 and V is TRBV2; D is uncertain. The CDR3 has 14 amino acids. CDR1 and CDR2 from the germline V gene are SNHLY and FYNNEI. V shed 3 bases and J shed 7 bases, with 12 bases lying between them. The CDR3 sequence: CASSDGQSSEKLFF. CDR3 in DNA: TGTGCCAGCAGTGACGGGCAGTCGAGTGAAAAACTGTTTTTT.

The rearrangement links TRBV7-2 to TRBJ1-6, with D hard to call. The germline V gene encodes CDR1 SGHTA and CDR2 FQGNSA. This CDR3 comprises 15 residues. Trimming pared 1 base from V and 10 bases from J, leaving 14 bases between. CDR3 amino acids: CASSLENRVYSPLHF. The CDR3 coding sequence is TGTGCCAGCAGCTTAGAGAATAGGGTTTACTCACCCCTCCACTTT.

V usage is TRBV7-3 and J usage is TRBJ1-1; D call uncertain. The ends were cut back, 1 base at V and 3 bases at J, with 6 bases in the middle. The V gene's germline CDR1 is SGHTA and CDR2 FQGTGA. The length of the CDR3 is 13 residues. The CDR3 loop is CASSLSSYTEAFF. The CDR3 region has the DNA TGTGCCAGCAGCTTAAGTAGTTACACTGAAGCTTTCTTT.

J is TRBJ2-7 and V is TRBV30, with TRBD2 identical over 7 bases. The V gene's germline CDR1 is GTSNPN and CDR2 SVGIG (reference sequence). V trimming: 2 bases; J trimming: 3 bases; junction bases outside the gene matches: 13. The CDR3 length is 16 residues. The CDR3, as DNA: TGTGCCTGGAGTTTGGGAGGGGCGGTAGGGTTCTACGAGCAGTACTTC. As protein: CAWSLGGAVGFYEQYF.

The chain couples TRBV27 to TRBJ2-3, with D unclear. Germline CDR1 and CDR2: MNHEY and SMNVEV (reference sequence). Trimming cost V 1 base and J 0 bases, with 5 bases left between them. The CDR3 length is 14 residues. The chain's CDR3 is CASSLFQSTDTQYF. Here the CDR3 DNA reads TGTGCCAGCAGTTTATTCCAGAGCACAGATACGCAGTATTTT.

The V and J genes are TRBV19 and TRBJ1-1; a possible D gene is TRBD1 (5 bases). V lost 4 bases and J lost 0, with 15 bases in between. Germline CDR1 and CDR2: LNHDA and SQIVND (reference sequence). The CDR3 sequence is 16 residues long. The DNA of the CDR3 is TGTGCCAGTAGTAGAGGTCAGGGAGGGATGAACACTGAAGCTTTCTTT. This encodes CASSRGQGGMNTEAFF.

The CDR3 region has the DNA TGTGCCAGCAGCCCTGGACTCCTAGGGACCCAGTACTTC. Encoded protein: CASSPGLLGTQYF. The rearrangement uses TRBV7-9 and TRBJ2-5; D perhaps matches TRBD2 (5 bases). This CDR3 has 13 amino acids. Trimming stripped 5 bases from V and 7 bases from J, with 14 bases between. CDR1 SEHNR and CDR2 FQNEAQ come from the germline V gene (reference sequence).

This rearrangement joins TRBV2 to TRBJ1-4; perhaps TRBD1 as D (6 bases). The CDR3 contains 14 residues. V was clipped by 5 bases and J by 7 bases, with 14 bases between them. CDR1 is SNHLY and CDR2 is FYNNEI in the germline V gene. CDR3 bases: TGTGCCAGCAGTAAACAGGGTAGAGGTGAAAAACTGTTTTTT. It specifies CASSKQGRGEKLFF.

V usage is TRBV4-1 and J usage is TRBJ2-5; TRBD2 is a possible D gene (5 bases). Germline values: CDR1 MGHRA, CDR2 YSYEKL. The CDR3 has 13 amino acids. The V end was cut by 2 bases, the J end by 2 bases, with 6 bases between. CDR3 coding DNA: TGCGCCAGCAGCCAACGGGGACAAGAGACCCAGTACTTC. Its translation: CASSQRGQETQYF.

This clone was picked up a small number of times. The gene calls are TRBV4-3 and TRBJ1-6, with D perhaps TRBD1 (5 bases). CDR3 length: 16 residues. Germline loops: CDR1 LGHNA, CDR2 YSLEER. Trimming took 1 base from V and 7 from J, leaving 14 bases between them. The CDR3 spells CASSQAYDSGNSPLHF. The CDR3 DNA is TGCGCCAGCAGCCAAGCTTATGACAGCGGGAATTCACCCCTCCACTTT.

This sequence joins TRBV6-5 and TRBJ1-5; D possibly corresponds to TRBD1 (6 bases). CDR1 and CDR2 (germline): MNHEY, SVGAGI. The CDR3 sequence is 15 residues long. V was cut by 6 bases and J by 1 base, with 13 bases left in between. The CDR3 sequence: CASRPQGGSNQPQHF. The CDR3 DNA follows: TGTGCCAGCAGACCACAGGGTGGAAGCAATCAGCCCCAGCATTTT.